This TCR beta chain was recorded in a study of CD8 T cells in ankylosing spondylitis. By quantitative 5'-RACE with molecular barcodes, the TCR beta libraries were made. TCRdb processed the 5' RACE reads anew with MiXCR; each CDR3 protein has one entry. The sample contains hundreds of thousands of distinct CDR3 sequences, over 9.5% of which appear only once. This clonotype was counted between two and nine times. Its specificity is unknown. CDR1 is LGHNA, CDR2 YNFKEQ, per germline. The CDR3 totals 22 residues. V was clipped by 4 bases and J by 3 bases; unmatched bases: 22. Broader study findings: Peripheral blood samples showed relatively rare disease-linked clones, and these clones were CD8+. Characteristic, it appeared, of ankylosing spondylitis blood was a TCR beta motif of eight highly homologous variants.

The sample was blood, either unsorted or a sorted T cell fraction (not recorded which). The sequence was collected from a male donor with ankylosing spondylitis. The chain has TRBV4-2 and TRBJ2-4; 12 nucleotides align to TRBD2. The CDR3 loop reads CASSPELAGGRVAITDKNIQYF. The CDR3 region has the DNA TGTGCCAGCAGCCCGGAACTAGCGGGAGGCCGTGTCGCTATCACGGACAAAAACATTCAGTACTTC.